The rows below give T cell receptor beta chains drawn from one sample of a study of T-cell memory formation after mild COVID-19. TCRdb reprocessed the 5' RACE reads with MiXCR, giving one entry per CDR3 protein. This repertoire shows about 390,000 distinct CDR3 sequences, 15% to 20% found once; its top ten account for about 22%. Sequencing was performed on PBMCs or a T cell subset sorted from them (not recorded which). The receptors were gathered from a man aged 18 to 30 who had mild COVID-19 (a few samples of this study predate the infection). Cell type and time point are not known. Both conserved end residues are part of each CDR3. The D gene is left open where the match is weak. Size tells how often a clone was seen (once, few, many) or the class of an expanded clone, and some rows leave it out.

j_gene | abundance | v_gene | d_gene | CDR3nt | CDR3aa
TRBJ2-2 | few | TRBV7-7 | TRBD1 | TGTGCTAGCAGCTTACTTGTGGGGACAGGGTCCACCGGGGAGCTGTTTTTT | CASSLLVGTGSTGELFF
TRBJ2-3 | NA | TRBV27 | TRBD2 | TGTGCCAGCAGCCAAGGAATGGACGGGGGGGAGACAGATACGCAGTATTTT | CASSQGMDGGETDTQYF
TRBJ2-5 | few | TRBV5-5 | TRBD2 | TGTGCCAGCAGCCTGAAGCGGGGGGGCCGGAGCCAAGAGACCCAGTACTTC | CASSLKRGGRSQETQYF
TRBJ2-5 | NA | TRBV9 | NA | TGTGCCAGCAGCGTAGGAAATAGCCAAGAGACCCAGTACTTC | CASSVGNSQETQYF
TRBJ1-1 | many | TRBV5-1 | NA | TGCGCCAGCAAACGGCAGAAGAACACTGAAGCTTTCTTT | CASKRQKNTEAFF
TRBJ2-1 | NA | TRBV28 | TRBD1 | TGTGCCAGCAGTTCGCCGGGAGGACAGGGGGCCTACAATGAGCAGTTCTTC | CASSSPGGQGAYNEQFF
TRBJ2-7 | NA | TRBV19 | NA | TGTGCCAGTAGTTCGGGCACGACCTCCTACGAGCAGTACTTC | CASSSGTTSYEQYF
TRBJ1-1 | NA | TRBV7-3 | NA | TGTGCCAGCAGCTTACATCCGGGGGGAATGTCGGAAGCTTTCTTT | CASSLHPGGMSEAFF
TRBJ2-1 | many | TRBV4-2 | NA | TGTGCCAGCAGCCAAGAAAACAGAGCCGACAATGAGCAGTTCTTC | CASSQENRADNEQFF
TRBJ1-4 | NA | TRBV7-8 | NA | TGTGCCAGCAGCTTGCGGACGGCAACTAATGAAAAACTGTTTTTT | CASSLRTATNEKLFF
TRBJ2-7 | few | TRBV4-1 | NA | TGCGCCAGCAGCCAAGAGAATTCCCGAGCCTACGAGCAGTACTTC | CASSQENSRAYEQYF
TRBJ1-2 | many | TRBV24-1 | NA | TGTGCCACCAGTGACCGGGACGGGCCTTATGGCTACACCTTC | CATSDRDGPYGYTF
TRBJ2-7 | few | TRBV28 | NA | TGTGCCAGCAGAGGAACGGTGAAACTGGGTCTCGACGAGCAGTACTTC | CASRGTVKLGLDEQYF